This TCR beta chain was sequenced in a study of molecular identifiers for immune sequencing clone quantification. Study results and limitations: Barcode sharing among identical TCR molecules could make large clones appear smaller. Clones that exceeded 20 RNA copies held over 99% of effector molecules, yet under 1% in naive cells.

Making the bulk TCR libraries relied on previously described methods and listed TCR primers. From the PCR reads, TCRdb called clonotypes with MiXCR, one entry per CDR3 protein. The sample lists about 320,000 distinct CDR3 sequences, roughly 24% occurring once. This clonotype has more than one count but fewer than ten. Its antigen is unknown. The V end lost 2 bases, the J end lost 7 bases, and 9 bases lay between the germline ends. Looked up from germline, CDR1 is LGHNA and CDR2 is YSLEER. CDR3 size: 13 residues. This sequence originates from a human donor in good health. Some libraries in this study had Jurkat cell RNA spiked in. The specimen sequenced was naive CD8+ T cells from blood, with Jurkat cell RNA spiked in. Subset reported: FACS-sorted CD8+CD4-CCR7+CD45RA+ naive T cells. The chain links TRBV4-3 to TRBJ2-1; maybe TRBD1 (6 bases). In nucleotides, the CDR3 is TGCGCCAGCAGCCAAATACAGGGTAATGAGCAGTTCTTC. It codes for CASSQIQGNEQFF.